This T cell receptor (beta chain) was recovered during a study of identical twins. The CDR3 has 19 amino acids. J lost 0 bases, V lost 4 bases, and 12 bases had no gene match. Germline assignment: CDR1 MGHRA and CDR2 YSYEKL. TCRdb processed the 5' RACE reads anew with MiXCR; each CDR3 protein has one entry. The sample yields 500,000 to 650,000 distinct CDR3 sequences, 20% to 25% seen once. The sample was also linked to a second study, of yellow fever vaccine responses in identical twins.

V is TRBV4-1 and J is TRBJ2-3; TRBD2 matches 11 bases. The sequence was obtained from a woman aged 18 to 35 in good health. Sequenced input: CD4+ T cells sorted from blood. The CDR3, as DNA: TGCGCCAGCAGCCGATTCTCGACTAGCGGGGCCCTTAGCACAGATACGCAGTATTTT. It is translated as CASSRFSTSGALSTDTQYF.